The T cell receptor (beta chain) described here comes from a study of glioma-infiltrating T cells (dated by TCRdb to 2016 to 2018). With respect to the entire study: TCR alpha- and beta-chain repertoires were sequenced from glioma tissue, non-neoplastic brain tissue and matched peripheral blood mononuclear cells. Three low-grade glioma patients, about 8 primary glioblastoma patients, and three non-glioma patients who contributed non-neoplastic brain tissue made up the paired cohort. To measure how far tissue and blood T-cell populations diverged, each tissue-infiltrating repertoire was compared against the peripheral blood repertoire of the same patient.

Details on this clonotype: No cognate antigen has been identified for it. No quality values exist for individual bases; no much larger clone is one base distant.

The research as a whole found: Tissue and blood shared very few CDR3 sequences, a result attributed to high CDR3 diversity and limited sampling. The group comparisons were based on small numbers of patients: three non-neoplastic, three low-grade glioma and several glioblastoma patients. VJ-independent divergence between tissue and blood was found to be below expectation in non-neoplastic patients but above expectation in all gliomas, particularly low-grade gliomas.

The V end gives up 3 bases and the J end 0 bases, leaving 8 bases in the junction not matched to a gene. The CDR3 goes from the cysteine to the phenylalanine over 16 residues. Only the CDR3 portion is preserved as DNA: 48 bases, with reading frame beginning at the first base. CDR1 SGHRS and CDR2 YFSETQ were looked up in the germline V gene. TCR alpha and beta CDR3 regions were amplified with the iRepertoire nested amplicon-rescue multiplex PCR (arm-PCR) platform from RNA. The input for one-step reverse transcription and amplification was roughly 95-450 ng of either tissue mRNA or PBMC total RNA. Following bead purification, Illumina adapters were added through a secondary multiplex PCR, and the libraries were then gel-purified between 200 and 400 bp. Libraries carried internal 6-nucleotide barcodes used for demultiplexing. The libraries were sequenced on an Illumina MiSeq using 2x220 or 2x250 nucleotide paired-end reads. Per the source publication's procedure: Paired reads were merged using FLASH 1.2.11 and aligned with BWA-MEM to the GRCh37 human genome, and TRA and TRB reads were then extracted. An IMGT-derived reference of cassette sequences and CDR3 motifs, with pseudogenes included, was used for V and J assignment. Three-frame translation of reads was performed, and productive CDR3s were defined as those with a C...FGXG motif and no stop codons. A clonotype was defined as a unique combination of a V-J cassette pair and a CDR3 amino acid sequence. Filtering of reads was based on Hamming distance, with the threshold set by the sequence error rate of each sample in mapped regions. TCRdb ran its own pipeline on the public reads, namely fastp trimming at Q25 and MiXCR clone calling, and kept in-frame beta chains. Duplicate CDR3 protein sequences are folded into a single record with the most common DNA and genes. None of the V and J calls come from the authors' own analysis; TCRdb made them. This sample has 110,000 or so distinct CDR3 sequences in its table, and 25% to 30% of those were observed once. Of the sample, around a third falls within the top ten clones.

The chain is encoded by TRBV5-1 joined to TRBJ2-5; 7 bases in the middle match TRBD1. The clonotype comes from a human donor with low-grade glioma or glioblastoma, undergoing nonglioma brain surgery, or in good health (not recorded which). Sequencing used glioma tissue, nonneoplastic brain tissue, or PBMCs (not recorded which). The DNA sequence is as follows: TGCGCCAGCAGCTCCTCCGGGACAGTCAACCAAGAGACCCAGTACTTC. Its coded protein is CASSSSGTVNQETQYF.